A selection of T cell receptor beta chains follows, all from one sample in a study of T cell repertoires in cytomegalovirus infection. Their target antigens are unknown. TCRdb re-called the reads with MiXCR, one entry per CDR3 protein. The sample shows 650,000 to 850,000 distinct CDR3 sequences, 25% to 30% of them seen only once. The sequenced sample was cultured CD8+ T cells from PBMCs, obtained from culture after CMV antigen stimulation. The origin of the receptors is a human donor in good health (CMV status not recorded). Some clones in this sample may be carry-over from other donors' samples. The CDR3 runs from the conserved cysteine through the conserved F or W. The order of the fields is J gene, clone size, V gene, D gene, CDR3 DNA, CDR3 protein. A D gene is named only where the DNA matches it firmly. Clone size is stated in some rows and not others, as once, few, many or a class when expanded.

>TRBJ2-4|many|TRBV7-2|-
TGTGCCAGCAGCTTAGGAGACGGGGAAAACATTCAGTACTTC
CASSLGDGENIQYF
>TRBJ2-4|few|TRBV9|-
TGTGCCAGCAGCGTAGGCGGGGGCAAAGGCAAAAACATTCAGTACTTC
CASSVGGGKGKNIQYF
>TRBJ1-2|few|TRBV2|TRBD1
TGTGCCGGCATCAAGGCAATAAACCGACAGGGGATGGACTATGGCTACACCTTC
CAGIKAINRQGMDYGYTF
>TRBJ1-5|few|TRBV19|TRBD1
TGTGCCAGTAGTATTCTCCGGGACAGACAAACCAATCAGCCCCAGCATTTT
CASSILRDRQTNQPQHF
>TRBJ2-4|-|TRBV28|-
TGTGCCAGCAGTTTCGAGGCAAACATTCAGTACTTC
CASSFEANIQYF
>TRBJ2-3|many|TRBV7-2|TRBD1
TGTGCCAGCAGCCCTTGGACAGGGGTGGCGGATACGCAGTATTTT
CASSPWTGVADTQYF
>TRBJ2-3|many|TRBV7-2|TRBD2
TGTGCCAGCAGCCAACTAGCGGGGGGGCCAGATACGCAGTATTTT
CASSQLAGGPDTQYF
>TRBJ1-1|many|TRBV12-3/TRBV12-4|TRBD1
TGTGCCAGCAGTTTCTTAAGGGGGCGCAAAATTGAAGCTTTCTTT
CASSFLRGRKIEAFF
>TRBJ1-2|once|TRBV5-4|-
TGTGCCAGCACCGAAATGATGGATAACTATGGCTACACCTTC
CASTEMMDNYGYTF
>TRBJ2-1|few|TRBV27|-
TGTGCCAGCAGTTTACTCGCGGAACTAAACAATGAGCAGTTCTTC
CASSLLAELNNEQFF
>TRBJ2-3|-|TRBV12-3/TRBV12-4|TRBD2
TGTGCCAGCAGTTTCTCCGGGACTAGCGGGGGAGATACGCAGTATTTT
CASSFSGTSGGDTQYF
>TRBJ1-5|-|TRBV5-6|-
TGTGCCAGCAGCTACAGGTATAGCAATCAGCCCCAGCATTTT
CASSYRYSNQPQHF
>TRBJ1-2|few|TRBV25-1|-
TGTGCCAGCAGTGGACCTGTAGACAACCGGGACACCCTTCTATATGGCTACACCTTC
CASSGPVDNRDTLLYGYTF
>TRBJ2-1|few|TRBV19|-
TGTGCCAGTAGTATAGGGGGGTACGGGGTCAATGAGCAGTTCTTC
CASSIGGYGVNEQFF
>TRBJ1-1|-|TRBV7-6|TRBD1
TGTGCCAGCAGCATATCCGGGACAGGGCCTGGGACTGAAGCTTTCTTT
CASSISGTGPGTEAFF
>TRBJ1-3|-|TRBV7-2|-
TGTGCCAGCAGCTTATTCGGGGGCTTTGGAAACACCATATATTTT
CASSLFGGFGNTIYF
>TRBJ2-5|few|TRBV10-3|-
TGTGCCACGCAGGGTATGGGACAAGAGACCCAGTACTTC
CATQGMGQETQYF
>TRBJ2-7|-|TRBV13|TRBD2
TGTGCCAGCAGCTTAGTCGGGGGGGTCTCCTACGAGCAGTACTTC
CASSLVGGVSYEQYF
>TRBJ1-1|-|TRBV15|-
TGTGCCACCAGCAGTAAGATCTCCGACAGTTACACTGAAGCTTTCTTT
CATSSKISDSYTEAFF
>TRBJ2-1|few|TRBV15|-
TGTGCCACCAGCAGCCCAATAGGCTACAATGAGCAGTTCTTC
CATSSPIGYNEQFF
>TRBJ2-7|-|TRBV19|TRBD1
TGTGCCAGTAGTATATGGCCCCCCGGGACAGGGTGGTACGAGCAGTACTTC
CASSIWPPGTGWYEQYF
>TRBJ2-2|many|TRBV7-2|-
TGTGCCAGCTCGCACAGGTTCCAGACCGGGGAGCTGTTTTTT
CASSHRFQTGELFF
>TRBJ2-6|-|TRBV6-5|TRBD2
TGTGCCAGCAAAGTCACGGGGGGGGCTTACTCTGGGGCCAACGTCCTGACTTTC
CASKVTGGAYSGANVLTF
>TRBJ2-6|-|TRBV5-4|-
TGTGCCAGCAGCTTTTCAGCCTCTGGGGCCAACGTCCTGACTTTC
CASSFSASGANVLTF
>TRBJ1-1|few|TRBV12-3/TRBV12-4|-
TGTGCCAGCACCTTGTCACTCCTGCAGGGCGAAGCTTTCTTT
CASTLSLLQGEAFF
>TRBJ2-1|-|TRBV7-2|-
TGTGCCAGCAGCTTAGCGGAGACTAGTGAGCAGTTCTTC
CASSLAETSEQFF
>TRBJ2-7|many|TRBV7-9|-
TGTGCCAGCAGCTTAGTAGGTCAGGGGAGGAACGAGCAGTACTTC
CASSLVGQGRNEQYF
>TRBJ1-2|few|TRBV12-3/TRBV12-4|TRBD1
TGTGCCAGCAGTCTATATGGGACAGGGGTGCATGGCTACACCTTC
CASSLYGTGVHGYTF
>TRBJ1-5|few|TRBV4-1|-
TGCGCCAGCAGCCAAGTAAGGGGGGCCGGTCAGCCCCAGCATTTT
CASSQVRGAGQPQHF
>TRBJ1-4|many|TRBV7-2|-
TGTGCCAGCACCCCCTGGTCGGGGTATGGGGAAAAACTGTTTTTT
CASTPWSGYGEKLFF
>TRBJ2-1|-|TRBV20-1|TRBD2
TGCAGTGCTAGAGATTTACTAGCGGGGGGCGTCCGGAATGAGCAGTTCTTC
CSARDLLAGGVRNEQFF
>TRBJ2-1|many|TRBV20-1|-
TGCAGTGCTAGAGCCACCCCCGTAGCGAGGGAGCAGTTCTTC
CSARATPVAREQFF
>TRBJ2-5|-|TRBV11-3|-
TGTGCCAGCAGCTTATCCCCAGGGGACGAAGAGACCCAGTACTTC
CASSLSPGDEETQYF
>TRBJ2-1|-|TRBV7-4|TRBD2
TGTGCCAGCAGCTTATTAACGGGGGGATACAATGAGCAGTTCTTC
CASSLLTGGYNEQFF
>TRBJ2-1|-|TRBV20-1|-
TGCAGTGCCCCGGAAGAGGACTCCTACAATGAGCAGTTCTTC
CSAPEEDSYNEQFF
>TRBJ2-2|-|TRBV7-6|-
TGTGCCAGCAGCTTAGGAAGACTCACCGGGGAGCTGTTTTTT
CASSLGRLTGELFF
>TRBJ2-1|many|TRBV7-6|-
TGTGCCAGCACCCGCCAACCAGAAGGGGCATACAATGAGCAGTTCTTC
CASTRQPEGAYNEQFF
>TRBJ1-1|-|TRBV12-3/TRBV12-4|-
TGTGCCACCGGGATCGGGGCTGAAGCTTTCTTT
CATGIGAEAFF
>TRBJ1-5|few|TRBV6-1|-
TGTGCCAGCAGTGAAGCGGGATGGGGGCGGGTTGGGAGCAATCAGCCCCAGCATTTT
CASSEAGWGRVGSNQPQHF
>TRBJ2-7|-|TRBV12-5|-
TGTGCTAGTGGTTTATACTCCAGGCCCTACGAGCAGTACTTC
CASGLYSRPYEQYF
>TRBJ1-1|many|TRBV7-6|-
TGTGCCAGCAGCTTAGACATGAACACTGAAGCTTTCTTT
CASSLDMNTEAFF
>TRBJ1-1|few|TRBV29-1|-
TGCAGCGTTGAAGAGCCCGGGAACACTGAAGCTTTCTTT
CSVEEPGNTEAFF
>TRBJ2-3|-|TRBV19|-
TGTGCCGCTGAGGGGGGGCCCGGCACAGATACGCAGTATTTT
CAAEGGPGTDTQYF
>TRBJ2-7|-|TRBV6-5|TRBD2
TGTGCCAGCAGTACCTGGACTAGCGGGGCAGATTACGAGCAGTACTTC
CASSTWTSGADYEQYF
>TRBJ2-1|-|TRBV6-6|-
TGTGCCAGCATAGGGGCATACTACAATGAGCAGTTCTTC
CASIGAYYNEQFF
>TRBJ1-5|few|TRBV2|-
TGTGCCAGCGAGAGGGGGGGGGTTCAGCCCCAGCATTTT
CASERGGVQPQHF
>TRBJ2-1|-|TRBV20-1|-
TGCAGTGCCAACAAGAACCCCTACAATGAGCAGTTCTTC
CSANKNPYNEQFF
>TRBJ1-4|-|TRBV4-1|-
TGCGCCAGCAGCATTAGGGAAAAACTGTTTTTT
CASSIREKLFF